This T cell receptor beta chain was found in a study of blood T cells in healthy people across ages. About the research overall: Capture via template switching afforded approximately one barcoded beta molecule per two T cells.

Findings of the study overall: Versus aged donors, long-lived donors had higher diversity and more naive CD4+ cells.

Together with a sample-barcoded 5' primer, a J-beta primer mix was included in a second PCR lasting about 6 to 12 cycles. One entry per CDR3 protein, called by TCRdb with MiXCR from the 5' RACE reads. The sample carries fewer than 1.5 million distinct CDR3 sequences, roughly 40% recorded once. Each sample gave at least 7 million isolated PBMCs. The extraction recovered at least 5 micrograms of total RNA per sample. As regards this clonotype: The antigen remains undetermined.

Trimming removed 3 bases from V and 13 bases from J, with 15 bases in between. The CDR3 has 12 amino acids. Sequenced sample: blood. The receptor comes from a woman aged 18 to 35 in good health. V gene TRBV12-3 or TRBV12-4 combines with J gene TRBJ1-2; D is unresolved. Here the CDR3 reads CASSFEMQSCTF. Written as DNA, the CDR3 is TGTGCCAGCAGTTTTGAAATGCAGAGCTGCACCTTC.